These 11 T cell receptor beta chains were all obtained from the same sample, sequenced in a study of shared clonotypes between healthy human individuals. Only in-frame clones appear in the TCRdb table, and some are missing; sequencing was by immunoSEQ multiplex PCR. The data show a few million clones, with over 85% seen just once and under 0.15% held by the top ten. Material: naive CD4+ T cells sorted from blood. The subset is: CD45RA+ positively selected. Every receptor here comes from a man aged 18-30 years in good health.

Details on this clone: The sample contains more than one DNA sequence encoding this CDR3. V gene TRBV5-6 combines with J gene TRBJ2-2; 13 bases match TRBD2. CDR3 length: 17 residues. Looked up from germline, CDR1 is SGHDT and CDR2 is YYEEEE. The trim removed 0 bases at V and 5 bases at J, leaving 4 bases unmatched. DNA of the CDR3: TGTGCCAGCAGCTTGGGACTAGCGGGAGGAAGGACCGGGGAGCTGTTTTTT. Amino acids: CASSLGLAGGRTGELFF.

J is TRBJ1-2 and V is TRBV5-4, with 7 positions matching TRBD1. CDR1 is SGHNT, CDR2 YYREEE, per germline (reference sequence). The CDR3 runs to 15 residues. Trimming cost V 2 bases and J 4 bases; bases outside gene matches: 8. The CDR3 nucleotides are TGTGCCAGCAGCTTTTCTTCCGGACAGGTCTATGGCTACACCTTC. Translated, it gives CASSFSSGQVYGYTF.

The CDR3 region has the DNA TGTGCCAGCAGTGAATGGGGGTTGAGCGGGGGGAACGAGCAGTACTTC. Encoded protein: CASSEWGLSGGNEQYF. V and J are TRBV25-1 and TRBJ2-7, with 9 bases matching TRBD2. Germline assignment: CDR1 MGHDK and CDR2 SYGVNS. The CDR3 runs to 16 residues. The V and J ends lost 1 base and 5 bases, in that order; junction bases with no gene match: 9.

V usage is TRBV11-2 and J usage is TRBJ2-5; no firm D call. CDR3 size: 13 residues. Trimming took off 3 bases at V and 5 bases at J, with 10 bases between the two ends. Germline V CDR1 and CDR2: SGHAT, FQNNGV. CDR3 residues: CASSLGSGETQYF. The CDR3 DNA is TGTGCCAGCAGCTTGGGCTCTGGGGAGACCCAGTACTTC.

The V and J genes are TRBV6-5 and TRBJ2-2, with TRBD2 matching over 9 bases. Germline CDR1 MNHEY, CDR2 SVGAGI. The length of the CDR3 is 16 residues. V lost 2 bases to trimming and J lost 0 bases; unmatched junction nucleotides: 1. The CDR3 region has the DNA TGTGCCAGCAGTTACGCGGGAGGGCCGAACACCGGGGAGCTGTTTTTT. It encodes CASSYAGGPNTGELFF.

The chain couples TRBV5-6 to TRBJ2-3; D gene unclear. The CDR3 covers 14 residues. V was cut by 2 bases and J by 6 bases, with 13 bases left in between. Germline V CDR1 and CDR2: SGHDT, YYEEEE. CDR3 sequence reads: CASSLVGDEDTQYF. The CDR3, as DNA: TGTGCCAGCAGCTTAGTAGGTGATGAGGATACGCAGTATTTT.

V and J are TRBV7-2 and TRBJ2-1; 10 bases are shared with TRBD2. The CDR3 is made up of 15 amino acids. Per germline, CDR1 SGHTA and CDR2 FQGNSA. The ends lost 2 bases at V and 6 bases at J; junction bases unmatched: 4. CDR3 sequence (DNA): TGTGCCAGCAGCTTAAGAAGCGGGGGGGGCAATGAGCAGTTCTTC. This sequence encodes CASSLRSGGGNEQFF.

The chain uses TRBV25-1 and TRBJ2-1; possibly TRBD2 for D (6 bases). The V end lost 3 bases, the J end lost 10 bases, and 13 bases lay between the germline ends. The CDR3 runs to 13 residues. Germline CDR1 is MGHDK and CDR2 is SYGVNS. CDR3 nucleotide sequence: TGTGCCAGCAGTGACGGCGGGGCAACCGAGCAGTTCTTC. This codes for CASSDGGATEQFF. Full variable domain (rest looked up from reference TRBV25-1 and TRBJ2-1): EADIYQTPRYLVIGTGKKITLECSQTMGHDKMYWYQQDPGMELHLIHYSYGVNSTEKGDLSSESTVSRIRTEHFPLTLESARPSHTSQYLCASSDGGATEQFFGPGTRLTVL.

Written as DNA, the CDR3 is TGTGCCAGCAGCTTGGGGGGCAAAGGCACAGATACGCAGTATTTT. This encodes CASSLGGKGTDTQYF. The V call is TRBV5-6, the J call TRBJ2-3; weak D call: TRBD1 (5 bases). Germline values: CDR1 SGHDT, CDR2 YYEEEE. The CDR3 sequence is 15 residues long. V was trimmed by 0 bases and J by 1 base, leaving 9 bases between them.

The CDR3 protein is CASSAGGRRNSPLHF. The CDR3 DNA reads as TGTGCCAGCAGCGCGGGGGGGCGCAGGAATTCACCCCTCCACTTT. V is TRBV9 and J is TRBJ1-6; a possible D gene is TRBD1 (6 bases). The CDR3 extends over 15 amino acids. V was cut by 3 bases and J by 7 bases, with 14 bases left in between. Germline V gives CDR1 SGDLS, CDR2 YYNGEE. The complete variable domain, with remaining parts taken from reference TRBV9 and TRBJ1-6, reads DSGVTQTPKHLITATGQRVTLRCSPRSGDLSVYWYQQSLDQGLQFLIQYYNGEERAKGNILERFSAQQFPDLHSELNLSSLELGDSALYFCASSAGGRRNSPLHFGNGTRLTVT.

DNA of the CDR3: TGTGCCAGCAACCAAAGGACCGGTGAAGCTTTCTTT. Translated: CASNQRTGEAFF. The rearrangement uses TRBV6-6 and TRBJ1-1; D call uncertain. Germline V lookup: CDR1 MNHNY, CDR2 SVGAGI (reference sequence). The V end lost 7 bases, the J end lost 7 bases, and 13 bases lay between the germline ends. This CDR3 spans 12 amino acids.